The count of the clone carrying this T cell receptor beta chain is one. The antigen remains unidentified. Repertoires were generated with immunoSEQ multiplex PCR, while TCRdb's copy carries only in-frame clones and drops some. The sample includes tens of thousands of clones, roughly 92% of them seen just once. Trimming took 6 bases from V and 7 from J, leaving 16 bases between them. Germline lookup yields CDR1 MDHEN and CDR2 SYDVKM. There are 14 residues in the CDR3. The data stem from a study of OX40 agonist ivuxolimab in advanced cancers. Study conclusions and caveats: More expanded clones were seen, on average, in CD8+ T cells than in CD4+. At doses 0.1 to 3.0 mg/kg, CD4+ and CD8+ clones expanded.

Sequences were derived from CD4+ or CD8+ T cells sorted from blood, sampled in a trial of the OX40 agonist ivuxolimab. The TCR sequence derives from an adult with an advanced solid tumor such as melanoma, head and neck, liver or kidney cancer. V gene TRBV28 combines with J gene TRBJ1-5; TRBD1 is a possible D gene (6 bases). This chain's CDR3 is CASSIIQGRQPQHF. The CDR3 nucleotides read TGTGCCAGCAGCATTATCCAGGGGCGGCAGCCCCAGCATTTT.